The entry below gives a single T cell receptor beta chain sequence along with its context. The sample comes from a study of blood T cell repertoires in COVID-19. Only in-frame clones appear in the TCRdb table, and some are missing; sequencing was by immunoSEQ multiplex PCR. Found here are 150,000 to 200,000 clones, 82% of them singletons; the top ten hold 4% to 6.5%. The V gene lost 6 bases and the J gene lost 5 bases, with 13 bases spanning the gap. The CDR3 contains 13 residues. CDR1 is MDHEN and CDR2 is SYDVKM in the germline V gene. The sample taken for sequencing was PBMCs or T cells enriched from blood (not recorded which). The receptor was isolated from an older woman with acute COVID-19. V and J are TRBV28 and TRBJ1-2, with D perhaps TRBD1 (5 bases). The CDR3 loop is CASSQGTIYGYTF. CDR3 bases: TGTGCCAGCAGCCAGGGCACAATTTATGGCTACACCTTC.